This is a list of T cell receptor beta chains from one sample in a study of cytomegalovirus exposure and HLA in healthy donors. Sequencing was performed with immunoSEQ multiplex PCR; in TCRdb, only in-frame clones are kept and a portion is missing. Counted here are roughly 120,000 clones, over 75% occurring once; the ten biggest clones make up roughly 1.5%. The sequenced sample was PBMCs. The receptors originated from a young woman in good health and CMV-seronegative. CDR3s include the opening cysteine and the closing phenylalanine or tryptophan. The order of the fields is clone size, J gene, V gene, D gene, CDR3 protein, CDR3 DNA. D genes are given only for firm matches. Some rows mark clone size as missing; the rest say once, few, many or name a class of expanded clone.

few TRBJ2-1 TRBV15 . CATSRIDKLNEQFF TGTGCCACCAGCAGAATTGACAAACTCAATGAGCAGTTCTTC
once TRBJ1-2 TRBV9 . CASSPQTPGGGDMYGYTF TGTGCCAGCAGCCCGCAAACCCCCGGGGGGGGCGATATGTATGGCTACACCTTC
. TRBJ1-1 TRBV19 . CASSTLREKNTEAFF TGTGCCAGTAGCACCCTCCGGGAAAAGAACACTGAAGCTTTCTTT
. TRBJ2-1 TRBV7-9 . CASSLSAGEQYNEQFF TGTGCCAGCAGCTTATCTGCTGGGGAGCAATACAATGAGCAGTTCTTC
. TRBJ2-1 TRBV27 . CASSSIYQPPFF TGTGCCAGCAGTTCCATCTACCAACCACCGTTCTTC
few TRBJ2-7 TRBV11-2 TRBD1 CASSLEPGQSYEQYF TGTGCCAGCAGCCTAGAGCCGGGACAGAGCTACGAGCAGTACTTC
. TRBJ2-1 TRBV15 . CATSPDNEQFF TGTGCCACCAGCCCGGACAATGAGCAGTTCTTC
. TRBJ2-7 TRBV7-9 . CASSASSYEQYF TGTGCCAGCAGCGCTAGCTCCTACGAGCAGTACTTC
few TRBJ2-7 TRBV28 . CASRGLYEQYF TGTGCCAGCAGAGGACTTTACGAGCAGTACTTC
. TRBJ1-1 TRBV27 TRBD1 CASSWDRNTEAFF TGTGCCAGCAGTTGGGACAGGAACACTGAAGCTTTCTTT
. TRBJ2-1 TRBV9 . CASSVERGTQFF TGTGCCAGCAGCGTAGAAAGGGGTACGCAGTTCTTC
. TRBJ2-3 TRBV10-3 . CAISEPTGRSTDTQYF TGTGCCATCAGTGAGCCGACAGGCCGCTCCACAGATACGCAGTATTTT
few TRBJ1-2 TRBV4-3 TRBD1 CASSQVGTEGYTF TGCGCCAGCAGCCAAGTAGGGACAGAGGGCTACACCTTC